This TCR beta chain was captured in a study of T cell responses to AZD1222 COVID-19 vaccine. Broader study findings: Repertoire sampling occurred only after the peak T cell response. Donors were chiefly white British, with a greater number of females, and clonal diversity was perhaps underestimated. Baseline seropositivity characterized only a handful of AZD1222 recipients. Receipt of two AZD1222 doses was followed by a rise in Spike-specific TCR breadth and depth.

V trimming: 3 bases; J trimming: 0 bases; junction bases outside the gene matches: 2. The germline V gene has CDR1 LNHNV and CDR2 YYDKDF (reference sequence). The CDR3 consists of 15 residues. As to this clone: The antigen is not known.

Only in-frame clones appear in the TCRdb table, and some are missing; sequencing was by immunoSEQ multiplex PCR. Counted here are under 100,000 clones, 92% occurring once; the ten biggest clones make up roughly 6.4%. The specimen was peripheral blood, collected on day 0 of MenACWY control vaccination. The receptor was isolated from an adult in good health. The J gene is TRBJ2-4, the V gene TRBV15; 7 nucleotides align to TRBD2. CDR3 coding DNA: TGTGCCACCAGCAGTGGGGGGGTAGCCAAAAACATTCAGTACTTC. Amino acid sequence: CATSSGGVAKNIQYF.